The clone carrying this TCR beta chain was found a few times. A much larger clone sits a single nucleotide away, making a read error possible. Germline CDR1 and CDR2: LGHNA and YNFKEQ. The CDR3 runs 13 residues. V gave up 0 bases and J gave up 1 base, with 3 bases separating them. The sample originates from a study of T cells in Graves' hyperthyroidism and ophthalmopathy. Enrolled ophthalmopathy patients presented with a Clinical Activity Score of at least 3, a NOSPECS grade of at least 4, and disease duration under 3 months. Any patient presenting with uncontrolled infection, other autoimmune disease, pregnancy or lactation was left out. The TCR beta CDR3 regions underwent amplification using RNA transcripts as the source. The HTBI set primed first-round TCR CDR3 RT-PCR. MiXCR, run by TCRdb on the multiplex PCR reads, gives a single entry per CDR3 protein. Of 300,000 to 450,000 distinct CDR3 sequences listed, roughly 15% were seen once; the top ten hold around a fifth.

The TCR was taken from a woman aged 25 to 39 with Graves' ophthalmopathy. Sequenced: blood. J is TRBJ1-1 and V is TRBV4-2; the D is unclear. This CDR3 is CASSQEANTEAFF. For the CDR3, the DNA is TGTGCCAGCAGCCAAGAGGCGAACACTGAAGCTTTCTTT.